This T cell receptor (beta chain) originates from a study of blood T cell repertoires in COVID-19. Study at large: The United States, Italy and Spain provided the acute and convalescent COVID-19 samples. T cells, B-cell-depleted T cells, or PBMCs provided the cDNA or gDNA that served as material.

The CDR3 is 15 amino acids. The germline V gene has CDR1 SGHDT and CDR2 YYEEEE. Trimming removed 3 bases at V and 2 bases at J, with 11 bases between. The repertoire was sequenced with immunoSEQ multiplex PCR; TCRdb's copy has only in-frame clones and lacks some. The repertoire holds approximately 130,000 clones, with approximately 83% as singletons. Sequencing was carried out using peripheral blood. The receptor comes from a woman in her 50s who had recovered from COVID-19. This rearrangement joins TRBV5-6 to TRBJ1-4; D gene ambiguous. The CDR3 region is CASSSLGITNEKLFF. As DNA, the CDR3 is TGTGCCAGCAGCTCTCTCGGGATTACTAATGAAAAACTGTTTTTT.